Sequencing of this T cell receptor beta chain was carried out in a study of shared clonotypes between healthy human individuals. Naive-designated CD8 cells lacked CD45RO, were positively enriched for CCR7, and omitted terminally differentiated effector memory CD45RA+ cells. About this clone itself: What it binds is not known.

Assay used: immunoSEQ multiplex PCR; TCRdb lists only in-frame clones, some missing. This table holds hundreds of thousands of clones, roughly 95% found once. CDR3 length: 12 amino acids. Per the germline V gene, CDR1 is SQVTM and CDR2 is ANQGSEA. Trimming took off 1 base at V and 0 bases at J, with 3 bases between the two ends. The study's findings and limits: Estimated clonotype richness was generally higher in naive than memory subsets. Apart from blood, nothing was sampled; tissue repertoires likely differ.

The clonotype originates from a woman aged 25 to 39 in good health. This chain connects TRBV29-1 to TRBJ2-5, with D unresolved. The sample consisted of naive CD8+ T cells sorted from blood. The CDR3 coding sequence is TGCAGCGTTGAAGGTAACCAAGAGACCCAGTACTTC. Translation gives CSVEGNQETQYF.